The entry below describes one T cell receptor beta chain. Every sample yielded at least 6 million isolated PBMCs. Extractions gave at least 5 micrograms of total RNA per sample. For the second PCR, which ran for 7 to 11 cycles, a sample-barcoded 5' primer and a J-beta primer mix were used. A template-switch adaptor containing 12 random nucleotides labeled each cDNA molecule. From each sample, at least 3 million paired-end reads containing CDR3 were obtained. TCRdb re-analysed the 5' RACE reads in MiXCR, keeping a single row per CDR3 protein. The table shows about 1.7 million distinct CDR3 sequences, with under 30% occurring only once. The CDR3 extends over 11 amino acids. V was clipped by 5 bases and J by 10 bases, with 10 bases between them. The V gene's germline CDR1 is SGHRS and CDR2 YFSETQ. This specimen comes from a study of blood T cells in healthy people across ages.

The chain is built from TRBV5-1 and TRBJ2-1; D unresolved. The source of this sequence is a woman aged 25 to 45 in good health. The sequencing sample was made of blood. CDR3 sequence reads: CASSDQREQFF. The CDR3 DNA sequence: TGCGCCAGCAGTGACCAGAGAGAGCAGTTCTTC.